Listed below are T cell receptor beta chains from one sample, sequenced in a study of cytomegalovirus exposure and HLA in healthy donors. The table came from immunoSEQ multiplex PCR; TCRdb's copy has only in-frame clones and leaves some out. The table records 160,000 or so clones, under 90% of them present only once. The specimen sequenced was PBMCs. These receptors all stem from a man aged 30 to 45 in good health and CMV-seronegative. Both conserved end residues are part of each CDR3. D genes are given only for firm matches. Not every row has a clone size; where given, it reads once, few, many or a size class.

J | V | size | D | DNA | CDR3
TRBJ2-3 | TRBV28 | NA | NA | TGTGCCAGCAGTCCCGCGCTGGGCACAGATACGCAGTATTTT | CASSPALGTDTQYF
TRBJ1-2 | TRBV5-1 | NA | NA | TGCGCCAGCAGCCCCACCCCTACCTCGCGGGGCTACACCTTC | CASSPTPTSRGYTF
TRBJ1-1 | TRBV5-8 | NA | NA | TGTGCCAGCAGCTTGCAGTCGAACACTGAAGCTTTCTTT | CASSLQSNTEAFF
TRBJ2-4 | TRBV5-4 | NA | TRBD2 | TGTGCCAGCAGCCACCATAGCGGGGGGGCGGTAAACATTCAGTACTTC | CASSHHSGGAVNIQYF
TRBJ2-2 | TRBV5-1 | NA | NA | TGCGCCAGCATGGGGCAGGGCGTGGGCACCGGGGAGCTGTTTTTT | CASMGQGVGTGELFF
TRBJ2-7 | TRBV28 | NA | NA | TGTGCCAGCAGTCCCCCCACCACTCGCTCCTACGAGCAGTACTTC | CASSPPTTRSYEQYF
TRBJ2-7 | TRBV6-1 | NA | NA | TGTGCCAGCAGTGACAGGGTGTCTGCCTACGAGCAGTACTTC | CASSDRVSAYEQYF
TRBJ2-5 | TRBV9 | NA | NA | TGTGCCAGCAGCGGGAGTTTAAGCAGGGGAGAGACCCAGTACTTC | CASSGSLSRGETQYF
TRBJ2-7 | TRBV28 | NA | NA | TGTGCCAGCAGTAGAGTAGAGCAGTACTTC | CASSRVEQYF
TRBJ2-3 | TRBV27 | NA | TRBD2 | TGTGCCACAGGGATAGCGGGAGACGTCACAGATACGCAGTATTTT | CATGIAGDVTDTQYF
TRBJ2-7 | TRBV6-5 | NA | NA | TGTGCCAGCAGTTACCACAGGGAGGGCCGCGAGCAGTACTTC | CASSYHREGREQYF
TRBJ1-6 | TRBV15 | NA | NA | TGTGCCACCAGCCTGCGGGTTGATAATTCACCCCTCCACTTT | CATSLRVDNSPLHF
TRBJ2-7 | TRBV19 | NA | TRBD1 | TGTGCCAGTAGCTTTACAGGGGGCCGTTCCTACGAGCAGTACTTC | CASSFTGGRSYEQYF
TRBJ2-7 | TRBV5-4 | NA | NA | TGTGCCAGCAGCTTGAGCATGAGAGCCCCAAGAGGGGGCGAGCAGTACTTC | CASSLSMRAPRGGEQYF
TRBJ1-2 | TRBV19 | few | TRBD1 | TGTGCCAGTAGACCTTTAGGACAGGGGGCGGATGGCTACACCTTC | CASRPLGQGADGYTF
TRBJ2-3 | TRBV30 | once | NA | TGTGCCTGCCCCGATCCCGGTGGTGGAGATACGCAGTATTTT | CACPDPGGGDTQYF
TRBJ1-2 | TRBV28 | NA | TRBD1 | TGTGCCAGCAGCGCCCCGGGACAGGGGATCGAGGTGTATGGCTACACCTTC | CASSAPGQGIEVYGYTF
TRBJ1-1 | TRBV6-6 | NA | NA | TGTGCCAGCAGTTACTCGGCCTCGAACACTGAAGCTTTCTTT | CASSYSASNTEAFF
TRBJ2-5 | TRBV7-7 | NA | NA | TGTGCCAGCAGCTTGGAAGCTAGGGGGACCCAGTACTTC | CASSLEARGTQYF
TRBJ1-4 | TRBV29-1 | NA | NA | TGCAGCGTTGAAGATCTGGGAGGCTCAAGTGAAAAACTGTTTTTT | CSVEDLGGSSEKLFF
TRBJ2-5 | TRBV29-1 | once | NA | TGCAGCGTTGGTGGGACAAAGGAGACCCAGTACTTC | CSVGGTKETQYF
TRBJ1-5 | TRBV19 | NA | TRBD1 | TGTGCCAGTGGGACAGGGCCCTATAGCAATCAGCCCCAGCATTTT | CASGTGPYSNQPQHF
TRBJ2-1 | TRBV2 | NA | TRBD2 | TGTGCCCAGTCGGGAGGGGCGGGAGTATTTGAGCAGTTCTTC | CAQSGGAGVFEQFF
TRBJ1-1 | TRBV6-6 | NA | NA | TGTGCCAGCAGGCCTACAGGGAGTGAAGCTTTCTTT | CASRPTGSEAFF
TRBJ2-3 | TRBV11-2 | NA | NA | TGTGCCAGCAGCTTACGACGGAGGGCTAGCACAGATACGCAGTATTTT | CASSLRRRASTDTQYF
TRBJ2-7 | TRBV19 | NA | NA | TGTGCCAGTAGTATCATAGGCGGACTACCCTACGAGCAGTACTTC | CASSIIGGLPYEQYF
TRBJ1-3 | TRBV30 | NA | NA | TGTGCCTGGAGTCCTACGAGGTACTCTGGAAACACCATATATTTT | CAWSPTRYSGNTIYF
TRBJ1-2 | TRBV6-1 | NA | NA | TGTGCCAGCAGTGGAACAGGGATGATGGGGTATGGCTACACCTTC | CASSGTGMMGYGYTF
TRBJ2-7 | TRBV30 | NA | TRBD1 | TGTGCCTGGAGGTACAGGGGGCTCGAGCAGTACTTC | CAWRYRGLEQYF
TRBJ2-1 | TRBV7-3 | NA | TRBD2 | TGTGCCAGCAGCCGACGTGGGCGGGAGGGCTACAATGAGCAGTTCTTC | CASSRRGREGYNEQFF
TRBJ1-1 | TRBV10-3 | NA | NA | TGTGCCATCAGTGAGTCCAAAAGGGGCACTGAAGCTTTCTTT | CAISESKRGTEAFF
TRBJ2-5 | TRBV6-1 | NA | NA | TGTGCCAGCAAGCAGAGGGCCCTTCAAGAGACCCAGTACTTC | CASKQRALQETQYF
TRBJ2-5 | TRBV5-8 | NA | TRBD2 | TGTGCCAGCAGCCCTCAGAGGGCGGGGGGGCTGGAGACCCAGTACTTC | CASSPQRAGGLETQYF
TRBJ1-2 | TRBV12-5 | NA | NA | TGTGCTAGTGCGGACGCCACGGGGGGCTACACCTTC | CASADATGGYTF
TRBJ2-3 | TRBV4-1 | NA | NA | TGCGCCAGCAGCCAAGATCATGGGGGGGCCCTAGGTTCGGCAGATACGCAGTATTTT | CASSQDHGGALGSADTQYF
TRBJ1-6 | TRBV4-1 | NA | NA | TGCGCCAGCAGCCCTCGGAGGGTAAGCGATTCACCCCTCCACTTT | CASSPRRVSDSPLHF
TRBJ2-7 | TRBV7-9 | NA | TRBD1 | TGTGCCAGCAGCGCTACGCAGACAGGGGGGAACGAGCAGTACTTC | CASSATQTGGNEQYF
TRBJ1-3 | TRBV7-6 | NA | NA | TGTGCCAGCAGCTTAGTATCCATCCTGAGCGCGCCAGGAAACACCATATATTTT | CASSLVSILSAPGNTIYF
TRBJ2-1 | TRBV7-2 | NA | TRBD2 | TGTGCCAGCAGCGACACGTATTGGACTAGCGGACACAATGAGCAGTTCTTC | CASSDTYWTSGHNEQFF
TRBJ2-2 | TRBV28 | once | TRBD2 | TGTGCCAGCAGTTTGGCGGGAGTCACCGGGGAGCTGTTTTTT | CASSLAGVTGELFF
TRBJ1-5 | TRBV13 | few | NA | TGTGCCAGCAGTTTGGAGGCAACGGAGGGAAGCAATCAGCCCCAGCATTTT | CASSLEATEGSNQPQHF
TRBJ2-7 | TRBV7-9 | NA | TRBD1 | TGTGCCAGCAGCCACGGACAGGGGATTGGTGAGCAGTACTTC | CASSHGQGIGEQYF
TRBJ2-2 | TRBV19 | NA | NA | TGTGCCAGTAGTTTAAACGAGGCGGGGACTCACACCGGGGAGCTGTTTTTT | CASSLNEAGTHTGELFF
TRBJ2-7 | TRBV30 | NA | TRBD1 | TGTGCCTGGGCCGACAGGGCCGAGCAGTACTTC | CAWADRAEQYF
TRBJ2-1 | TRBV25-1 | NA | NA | TGTGCCACCGGAACGGGGGTGTACAATGAGCAGTTCTTC | CATGTGVYNEQFF
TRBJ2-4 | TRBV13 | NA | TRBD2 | TGTGCCAGCAGCTCCCCTAGCGGGATCATATTAGCCAAAAACATTCAGTACTTC | CASSSPSGIILAKNIQYF
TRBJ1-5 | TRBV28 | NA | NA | TGTGCCAGCAGCCCGAACAGGATCCATCAGCCCCAGCATTTT | CASSPNRIHQPQHF
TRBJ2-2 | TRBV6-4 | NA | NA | TGTGCCAGCAGTGAAGTGACTTTCACCGGGGAGCTGTTTTTT | CASSEVTFTGELFF
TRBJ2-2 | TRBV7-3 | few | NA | TGTGCCAGCAGCCCCGCTAGGGGGGAGCTGTTTTTT | CASSPARGELFF
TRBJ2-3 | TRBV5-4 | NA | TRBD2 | TGTGCCAGCAGCTTGGGGGCTAGCGGGAGAGGGGCAGATACGCAGTATTTT | CASSLGASGRGADTQYF
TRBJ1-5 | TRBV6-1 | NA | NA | TGTGCCAGCAGTGAACCCCCGGGACACCTAAAAGGGGTTCAGCCCCAGCATTTT | CASSEPPGHLKGVQPQHF
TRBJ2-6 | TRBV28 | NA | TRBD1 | TGTGCCAGCAGGCAGACAGGGGCTGGGGCCAACGTCCTGACTTTC | CASRQTGAGANVLTF
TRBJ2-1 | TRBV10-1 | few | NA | TGCGCCAGCAGTGAGTCGGGGACTGGAGACAATGAGCAGTTCTTC | CASSESGTGDNEQFF
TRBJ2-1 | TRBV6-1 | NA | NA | TGTGCCAGCAGTGCGAATACAGGTATTGAGCAGTTCTTC | CASSANTGIEQFF
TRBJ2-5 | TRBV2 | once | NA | TGTGCCAGCAGTGAGGAGGTAATGTCTATGGAGCAGTACTTC | CASSEEVMSMEQYF
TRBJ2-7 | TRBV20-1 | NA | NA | TGCAGTGCTAGAGGGGCGGAGCAGTACTTC | CSARGAEQYF
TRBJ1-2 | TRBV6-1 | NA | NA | TGTGCCAGCAGTTCAGAAGGAGGGGTCTATGGCTACACCTTC | CASSSEGGVYGYTF
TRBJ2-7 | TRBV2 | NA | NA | TGTGCCAGCAGTGAAGCCCACGGCGGGGAGAGCTCCTACGAGCAGTACTTC | CASSEAHGGESSYEQYF
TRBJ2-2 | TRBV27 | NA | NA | TGTGCCAGCAGTGGTACAGGCGTATCCGGGGAGCTGTTTTTT | CASSGTGVSGELFF
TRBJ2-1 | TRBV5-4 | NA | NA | TGTGCCAGCAGCCCAACCCTAACAGGGTACGACTACAATGAGCAGTTCTTC | CASSPTLTGYDYNEQFF